The present T cell receptor (beta chain) was sequenced within a study of T cell repertoires in cytomegalovirus infection. Findings and limits, study-wide: Dominating the ex vivo response were TCR beta clonotypes that were CMV-specific and HLA-C-restricted.

MiXCR was run by TCRdb on the reads, yielding one entry per CDR3 protein. Here the sample spans 350,000 to 500,000 distinct CDR3 sequences, under 40% being singletons. As concerns this clonotype: Its specificity is unknown. One junction end disagrees with the germline gene, perhaps due to a read error.

The source of this sequence is a human donor in good health (CMV status not recorded). Some clones in this sample may be carry-over from other donors' samples. The sequencing input was PBMCs.

The CDR3 is CASSGEGDQPKHF. CDR3 coding DNA: TGTGCCAGCAGCGGAGAGGGGGATCAGCCCAAGCATTTT. The chain has TRBV7-8 and TRBJ1-5; D perhaps matches TRBD1 (6 bases). Germline CDR1 SGHVS, CDR2 FQNEAQ. CDR3 size: 13 residues.